The 8 T cell receptor beta chains below were found in one sample sequenced in a study of post-analysis software for immune sequencing data. Notes on the study in general: With TRBV5-6, TRBV5-1 and TRBV20-1 included, about five TRBV segments were more frequent in patients than in controls.

Unique molecular identifiers were built into the TCR beta cDNA libraries. TCRdb analysed the PCR reads with MiXCR anew, one entry per CDR3 protein. This sample has hundreds of thousands of distinct CDR3 sequences, with 55% to 60% found just once. Which antigens these TCRs recognize remains unknown. The sequencing sample was made of blood. Every receptor here comes from a girl aged 2-9 years with multiple sclerosis.

This clonotype was counted only a few times. The chain recombines TRBV11-2 with TRBJ2-7, with 7 nucleotides matching TRBD1. V dropped 6 bases and J dropped 2; count of bases not matched to a gene: 7. CDR3 length equals 14 residues. Germline V gene sequence: CDR1 SGHAT, CDR2 FQNNGV. CDR3 protein: CASSSKTGPYEQYF. DNA of the CDR3: TGTGCCAGCAGTTCTAAGACAGGGCCCTACGAGCAGTACTTC.

The table lists this clonotype with a few counts. The chain employs TRBV29-1 and TRBJ2-1, with D perhaps given as TRBD1 or TRBD2 (5 bases each). The germline V gene encodes CDR1 SQVTM and CDR2 ANQGSEA. Trimming took 3 bases from V and 13 from J, leaving 13 bases between them. The CDR3 is made up of 11 amino acids. CDR3 loop: CSVEQGETQFF. Here the CDR3 DNA reads TGCAGCGTTGAGCAGGGAGAGACCCAGTTCTTC.

Only one count was recorded for this clonotype. The chain couples TRBV5-5 to TRBJ2-3; the D is unclear. CDR1 and CDR2 (germline): SGHKS, YYEKEE (reference sequence). This CDR3 region has 15 residues. Trimming took off 4 bases at V and 3 bases at J, with 15 bases between the two ends. Written as DNA, the CDR3 is TGTGCCAGCAGCGCGCGCGCTCGCTGGACAGATACGCAGTATTTT. This codes for CASSARARWTDTQYF.

The rearrangement links TRBV7-2 to TRBJ2-5; 11 positions match TRBD1. Looked up from germline, CDR1 is SGHTA and CDR2 is FQGNSA. V gave up 3 bases and J gave up 5 bases; unmatched junction bases: 5. This CDR3 is built from 15 residues. CDR3 coding DNA: TGTGCCAGCAGCTTGAGGACAGGGGGCCGGGAGACCCAGTACTTC. This sequence encodes CASSLRTGGRETQYF.

This clonotype was detected only a few times. The chain links TRBV7-9 to TRBJ2-5; weak D call: TRBD2 (6 bases). CDR3 length equals 15 residues. With 6 bases removed from V and 2 bases from J, the gap between germline ends came to 16 bases. From germline, CDR1 is SEHNR and CDR2 FQNEAQ (reference sequence). CDR3 amino acids: CASSDGGERQETQYF. The CDR3 DNA is TGTGCCAGCAGTGATGGCGGGGAGCGTCAAGAGACCCAGTACTTC. The whole variable domain, remainder taken from reference TRBV7-9 and TRBJ2-5, is DTGVSQNPRHKITKRGQNVTFRCDPISEHNRLYWYRQTLGQGPEFLTYFQNEAQLEKSRLLSDRFSAERPKGSFSTLEIQRTEQGDSAMYLCASSDGGERQETQYFGPGTRLLVL.

The rearrangement links TRBV12-3 or TRBV12-4 to TRBJ2-7; TRBD2 agrees at 12 bases. CDR3 length equals 14 residues. Trimming at V came to 6 bases and at J to 5 bases, leaving 5 bases not matched to a gene. The DNA for the CDR3 is TGTGCCAGCAGCCCAGGACTAGCGGGACACGAGCAGTACTTC. This translates into CASSPGLAGHEQYF.

J is TRBJ1-1 and V is TRBV20-1, with D perhaps TRBD1 (5 bases). Per the germline V gene, CDR1 is DFQATT and CDR2 is SNEGSKA (reference sequence). V was shortened by 3 bases and J by 4 bases, with 15 bases between the two germline ends. The CDR3 is 14 residues long. CDR3 region: CSARNLGEGTEAFF. The CDR3 coding sequence is TGCAGTGCTAGGAATCTGGGGGAGGGCACTGAAGCTTTCTTT.

The rearrangement joins TRBV7-8 to TRBJ1-5; D is uncertain. In germline, CDR1 is SGHVS, CDR2 FQNEAQ. This CDR3 spans 13 amino acids. V was clipped by 3 bases and J by 3 bases, with 6 bases between them. The CDR3 bases are TGTGCCAGCAGCTTGGGCCTCAATCAGCCCCAGCATTTT. Translated, it gives CASSLGLNQPQHF.